Shown below are 26 T cell receptor beta chains from a single sample sequenced in a study of regulatory T cells in long-lasting Graves disease. Time point specified: persistent/refractory GD, antithyroid drugs over 5 years with positive TRAb. PBMC-extracted RNA yielded the TCR library. HTBI primers from iRepertoire and Arm-PCR of CDR3 regions yielded the TCR beta libraries. From the multiplex PCR reads, TCRdb called clonotypes with MiXCR, one entry per CDR3 protein. The table lists roughly 400,000 distinct CDR3 sequences, around a fifth of them singletons. Sample: peripheral blood mononuclear cells (PBMCs), taken when the disease was refractory, from a patient treated with antithyroid drugs. These TCRs come from a female donor with Graves disease.

This clonotype appeared many times. The J gene is TRBJ2-5, the V gene TRBV2; D might be TRBD1 (5 bases). The CDR3 has 13 residues. The germline V gene has CDR1 SNHLY and CDR2 FYNNEI. The V and J ends lost 0 bases and 5 bases respectively, with 7 bases between them. The CDR3 bases are TGTGCCAGCAGTGAAGCGGGGCTCGAGACCCAGTACTTC. It codes for CASSEAGLETQYF.

The V call is TRBV10-2, the J call TRBJ2-1; possible D gene TRBD2, 5 bases. The germline V and J ends were trimmed by 10 bases and 9 bases, with 10 bases remaining between them. Germline V gene sequence: CDR1 WSHSY, CDR2 SAAADI. This CDR3 comprises 10 residues. The CDR3 coding sequence is TGCGCCACCTTGGCGGGTGAGCAGTTCTTC. Its protein product is CATLAGEQFF.

A remark on this clonotype: Mismatch with germline at one junction end may stem from a read error. The chain recombines TRBV3-1 with TRBJ1-5; no reliable D call. The germline CDR1 and CDR2 sequences are LGHDT and YNNKEL (reference sequence). The length of the CDR3 is 14 residues. CDR3 loop: CANSQDRVGQPQHF. The CDR3 nucleotides are TGTGCCAACAGCCAAGATAGGGTCGGGCAGCCCCAGCATTTT.

The rearrangement links TRBV28 to TRBJ2-1; D is unresolved. V gave up 7 bases and J gave up 3 bases, with 7 bases separating them. Per the germline V gene, CDR1 is MDHEN and CDR2 is SYDVKM. This CDR3 has 12 residues. Here the CDR3 reads CASTRYYNEQFF. The CDR3, as DNA: TGTGCCAGCACCCGTTACTACAATGAGCAGTTCTTC.

This clonotype was seen at least ten times. The chain couples TRBV28 to TRBJ1-2; D is ambiguous. CDR1 and CDR2 from the germline V gene are MDHEN and SYDVKM. V dropped 3 bases and J dropped 3 bases, with 14 bases sitting between them. CDR3 size: 15 residues. The CDR3 DNA is TGTGCCAGCAGTTTCGGATTTGACGGGGACTATGGCTACACCTTC. Encoded protein: CASSFGFDGDYGYTF.

The chain couples TRBV29-1 to TRBJ2-7; 9 bases match TRBD2. This CDR3 is 16 amino acids long. Germline-derived CDR1 and CDR2 are SQVTM and ANQGSEA. The J segment lost 2 bases and the V segment lost 4 bases, leaving 12 bases of the junction unmatched. CDR3 nucleotide sequence: TGCAGCGTTGTACCGCCGGGGGCGGGAGGGCCCTACGAGCAGTACTTC. Encoded protein: CSVVPPGAGGPYEQYF.

This clonotype was seen ten or more times. The chain recombines TRBV20-1 with TRBJ2-5, with D unresolved. The CDR3 extends over 11 amino acids. Germline values: CDR1 DFQATT, CDR2 SNEGSKA (reference sequence). Trimming stripped 0 bases from V and 12 bases from J, with 11 bases between. This chain's CDR3 is CSARDRGAEYF. The DNA of the CDR3 is TGCAGTGCTAGAGATCGAGGTGCCGAGTACTTC.

This clonotype was detected a few times. The chain combines TRBV6-1 with TRBJ2-3; 11 positions agree with TRBD2. V lost 6 bases, J lost 0 bases, and 5 bases stayed unmatched. Germline V lookup: CDR1 MNHNS, CDR2 SASEGT. The CDR3 is 16 amino acids. CDR3 DNA sequence: TGTGCCAGCAGGATGGGGACTAGCGGTAGCACAGATACGCAGTATTTT. This gives the protein CASRMGTSGSTDTQYF.

This clonotype occurred a few times. A much larger clone lies one base from this, so it may be a read error. The J gene is TRBJ2-7, the V gene TRBV3-1; tentatively, D is TRBD1 or TRBD2 (5 bases each). Germline CDR1 is LGHDT and CDR2 is YNNKEL (reference sequence). The V and J ends lost 3 bases and 7 bases respectively, with 19 bases between them. This CDR3 is built from 15 residues. As DNA, the CDR3 is TGTGCCAGCAGCCAGGGGGTGGACGTCGGCCTAGAGCAGTACTTC. As protein: CASSQGVDVGLEQYF.

The V call is TRBV10-3, the J call TRBJ2-7; 7 bases align to TRBD1. This CDR3 has 15 amino acids. CDR1 and CDR2 (germline): ENHRY, SYGVKD. Losses at the gene ends were 2 bases for V and 1 base for J; bases not matched to a gene: 5. The CDR3 DNA follows: TGTGCCATCAGTGAGAGTCCAGGGGGTTCCTACGAGCAGTACTTC. It encodes CAISESPGGSYEQYF.

This clonotype was counted ten times or more. The chain links TRBV2 to TRBJ2-5, with D perhaps given as TRBD1 or TRBD2 (5 bases each). V was shortened by 3 bases and J by 5 bases, with 13 bases between the two germline ends. Germline V gives CDR1 SNHLY, CDR2 FYNNEI. The CDR3 has 14 amino acids. The CDR3: CASSDRGLGETQYF. CDR3 sequence (DNA): TGTGCCAGCAGTGACCGGGGCCTTGGGGAGACCCAGTACTTC.

The chain carries TRBV5-1 and TRBJ2-1; TRBD2 matches at 10 bases. The germline CDR1 and CDR2 sequences are SGHRS and YFSETQ. The trim removed 2 bases at V and 6 bases at J, leaving 8 bases unmatched. This CDR3 has 16 amino acids. The CDR3 bases are TGCGCCAGCAGCTTTGATAGCGGGAGGTCCAGCAATGAGCAGTTCTTC. Amino acids: CASSFDSGRSSNEQFF.

The chain combines TRBV27 with TRBJ2-2; a possible D gene is TRBD2 (6 bases). Germline loops: CDR1 MNHEY, CDR2 SMNVEV (reference sequence). V was shortened by 1 base and J by 4 bases, with 10 bases between the two germline ends. The CDR3 has 15 amino acids. In DNA form, the CDR3 reads TGTGCCAGCAGTTTATTTGTGGGGGGCACCGGGGAGCTGTTTTTT. Translating it yields CASSLFVGGTGELFF.

This clonotype was counted many times. One end of the junction fails to match germline, which may point to a read error. This rearrangement joins TRBV2 to TRBJ1-2, with D uncertain. This CDR3 spans 10 amino acids. The V gene's germline CDR1 is SNHLY and CDR2 FYNNEI. The CDR3 protein is CASKLGRNIF. DNA of the CDR3: TGTGCCAGCAAGTTGGGTAGAAACATCTTC.

This sequence joins TRBV28 and TRBJ2-7, with 8 bases fitting TRBD1. The CDR3 is 14 residues long. The germline V gene has CDR1 MDHEN and CDR2 SYDVKM. J lost 2 bases, V lost 3 bases, and 3 bases had no gene match. The CDR3 DNA is TGTGCCAGCAGTTTGACAGGGGCCACCTACGAGCAGTACTTC. The encoded protein is CASSLTGATYEQYF.

There are many counts of this clonotype. The genes are TRBV30 and TRBJ1-1; 7 bases line up with TRBD1. The CDR3 totals 12 residues. V was pared by 0 bases and J by 11 bases, with 6 bases of the junction left unmatched. The germline V gene encodes CDR1 GTSNPN and CDR2 SVGIG (reference sequence). The CDR3 sequence: CAWSVFSGGAFF. CDR3 nucleotide sequence: TGTGCCTGGAGTGTTTTCTCAGGGGGTGCTTTCTTT.

The chain employs TRBV15 and TRBJ2-5; 10 nucleotides line up with TRBD1. Trimming took 4 bases from V and 5 from J; bases not matched to a gene: 7. The germline V gene encodes CDR1 LNHNV and CDR2 YYDKDF (reference sequence). The CDR3 extends over 15 amino acids. This chain's CDR3 is CATSTGTGAGETQYF. The CDR3 DNA reads TGTGCCACCAGCACTGGGACAGGGGCTGGGGAGACCCAGTACTTC.

This clonotype was seen only a few times. The V gene is TRBV25-1, the J gene TRBJ2-7, with TRBD2 as a possible D gene (7 bases). V was shortened by 3 bases and J by 4 bases, with 16 bases between the two germline ends. The CDR3 spans 15 residues. Germline V gene data show CDR1 as MGHDK and CDR2 as SYGVNS. The CDR3 spells CASSDSGEGGYEQYF. CDR3 in DNA: TGTGCCAGCAGTGATTCGGGGGAGGGGGGTTACGAGCAGTACTTC.

At least ten counts were recorded for this clonotype. V usage is TRBV6-1 and J usage is TRBJ2-5; D is undetermined. This CDR3 has 12 residues. The V gene lost 5 bases and the J gene lost 5 bases, with 9 bases spanning the gap. Germline V gene data show CDR1 as MNHNS and CDR2 as SASEGT. The CDR3, as DNA: TGTGCCAGCAGTCTAACTTTTGAGACCCAGTACTTC. Protein sequence: CASSLTFETQYF.

The CDR3 bases are TGCAGTGCTAGTTCGACAGGGTTCCGGCATAAAGACGAGCAGTACTTC. It is translated as CSASSTGFRHKDEQYF. The rearrangement joins TRBV20-1 to TRBJ2-7; 7 bases match TRBD1. J gave up 5 bases and V 3 bases, and 16 bases lay outside the gene matches. This CDR3 has 16 residues. The germline CDR1 and CDR2 sequences are DFQATT and SNEGSKA (reference sequence).

This clonotype was observed a few times. The V call is TRBV10-3, the J call TRBJ2-5; 10 bases are shared with TRBD2. This CDR3 comprises 15 residues. The trim removed 2 bases at V and 3 bases at J, leaving 3 bases unmatched. CDR1 and CDR2 (germline): ENHRY, SYGVKD. The CDR3 nucleotides are TGTGCCATCAGTGAGCAGGGACTAGCGAAAGAGACCCAGTACTTC. Its protein is CAISEQGLAKETQYF.

There are many counts of this clonotype. The chain couples TRBV12-3 or TRBV12-4 to TRBJ1-1; tentatively, D is TRBD1 (5 bases). Trimming stripped 7 bases from V and 2 bases from J, with 11 bases between. CDR3 length: 13 amino acids. In nucleotides, the CDR3 is TGTGCCAGCAAGGGACTTAACAACACTGAAGCTTTCTTT. It translates to CASKGLNNTEAFF.

This clonotype was counted ten times or more. This chain links TRBV2 with TRBJ2-3, with 10 bases that match TRBD2. The junction had 8 bases not matched to a gene; V was cut back by 4 bases and J by 4 bases. Germline loops: CDR1 SNHLY, CDR2 FYNNEI. The CDR3 consists of 16 residues. The CDR3 region is CASSGASGRRADTQYF. CDR3 DNA: TGTGCCAGCAGTGGGGCTAGCGGGAGAAGGGCAGATACGCAGTATTTT.

This clonotype came up many times. The chain carries TRBV27 and TRBJ1-4, with D unclear. CDR3 length equals 12 residues. V lost 3 bases and J 3 bases, leaving 2 bases between the germline ends. Germline CDR1 is MNHEY and CDR2 is SMNVEV (reference sequence). This CDR3 reads CASSFANEKLFF. CDR3 sequence (DNA): TGTGCCAGCAGTTTCGCTAATGAAAAACTGTTTTTT.

There are a few counts of this clonotype. The V and J genes are TRBV18 and TRBJ1-1; 7 bases are shared with TRBD1. This CDR3 comprises 13 residues. The trim removed 5 bases at V and 3 bases at J, leaving 3 bases unmatched. Germline V gene lookup returns CDR1 KGHSH and CDR2 LQKENI. The CDR3 DNA follows: TGTGCCAGCTCAAGGGGGCCCGACACTGAAGCTTTCTTT. It translates to CASSRGPDTEAFF.

This clonotype was counted at least ten times. The chain employs TRBV10-3 and TRBJ2-5; D call uncertain. The CDR3 is 12 amino acids. Germline CDR1 is ENHRY and CDR2 is SYGVKD. V was clipped by 7 bases and J by 3 bases, with 9 bases between them. The CDR3 coding sequence is TGTGCCATCAAAGGTCTGGAAGAGACCCAGTACTTC. Translation gives CAIKGLEETQYF.